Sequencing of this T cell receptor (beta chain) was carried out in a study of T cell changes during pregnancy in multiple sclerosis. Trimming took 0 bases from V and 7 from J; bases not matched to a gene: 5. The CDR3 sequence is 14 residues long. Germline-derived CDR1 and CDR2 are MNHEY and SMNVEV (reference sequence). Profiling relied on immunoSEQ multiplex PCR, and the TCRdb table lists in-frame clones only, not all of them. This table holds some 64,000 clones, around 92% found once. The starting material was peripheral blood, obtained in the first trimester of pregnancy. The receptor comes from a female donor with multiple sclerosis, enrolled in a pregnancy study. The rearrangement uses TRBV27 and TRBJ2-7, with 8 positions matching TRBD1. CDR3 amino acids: CASSLSDRGREQYF. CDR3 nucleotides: TGTGCCAGCAGTTTATCCGACAGGGGCAGGGAGCAGTACTTC.